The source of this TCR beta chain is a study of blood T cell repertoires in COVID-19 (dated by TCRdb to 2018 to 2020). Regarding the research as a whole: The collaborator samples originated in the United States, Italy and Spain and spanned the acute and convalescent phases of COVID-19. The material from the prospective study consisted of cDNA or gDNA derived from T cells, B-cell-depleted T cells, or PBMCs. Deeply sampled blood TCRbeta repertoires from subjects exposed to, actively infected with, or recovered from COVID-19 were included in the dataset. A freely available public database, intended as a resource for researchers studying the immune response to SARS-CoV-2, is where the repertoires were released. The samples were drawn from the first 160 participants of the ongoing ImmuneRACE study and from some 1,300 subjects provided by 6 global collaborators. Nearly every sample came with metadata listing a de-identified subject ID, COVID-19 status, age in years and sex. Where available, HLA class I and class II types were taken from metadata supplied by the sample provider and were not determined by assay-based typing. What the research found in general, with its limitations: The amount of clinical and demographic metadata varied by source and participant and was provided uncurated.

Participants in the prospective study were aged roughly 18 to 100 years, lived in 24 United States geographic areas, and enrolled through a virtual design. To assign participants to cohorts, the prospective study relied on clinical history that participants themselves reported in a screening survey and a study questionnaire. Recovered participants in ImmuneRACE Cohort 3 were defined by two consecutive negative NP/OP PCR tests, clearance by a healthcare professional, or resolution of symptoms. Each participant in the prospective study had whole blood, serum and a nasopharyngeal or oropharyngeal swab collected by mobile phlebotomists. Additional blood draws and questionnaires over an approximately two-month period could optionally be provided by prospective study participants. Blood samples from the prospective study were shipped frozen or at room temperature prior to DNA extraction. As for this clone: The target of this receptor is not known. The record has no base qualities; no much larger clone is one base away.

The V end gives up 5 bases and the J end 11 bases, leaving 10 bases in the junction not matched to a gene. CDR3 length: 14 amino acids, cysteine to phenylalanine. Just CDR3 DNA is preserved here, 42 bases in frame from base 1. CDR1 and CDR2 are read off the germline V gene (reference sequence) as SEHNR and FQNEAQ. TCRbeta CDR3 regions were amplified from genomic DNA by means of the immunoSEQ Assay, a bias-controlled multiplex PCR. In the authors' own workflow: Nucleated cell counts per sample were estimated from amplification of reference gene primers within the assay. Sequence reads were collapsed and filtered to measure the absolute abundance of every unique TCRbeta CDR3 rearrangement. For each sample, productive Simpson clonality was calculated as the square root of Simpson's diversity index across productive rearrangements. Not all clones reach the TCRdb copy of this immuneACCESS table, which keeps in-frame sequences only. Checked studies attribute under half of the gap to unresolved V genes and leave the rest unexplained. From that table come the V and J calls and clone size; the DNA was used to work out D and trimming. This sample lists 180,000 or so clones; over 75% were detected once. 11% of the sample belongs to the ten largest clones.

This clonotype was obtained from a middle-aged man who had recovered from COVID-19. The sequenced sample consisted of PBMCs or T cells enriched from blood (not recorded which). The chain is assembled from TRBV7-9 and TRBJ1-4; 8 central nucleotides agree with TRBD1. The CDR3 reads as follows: CASSPESGGWKLFF. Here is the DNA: TGTGCCAGCAGCCCGGAATCAGGGGGCTGGAAACTGTTTTTT.